One sample yielded the 26 T cell receptor beta chains listed below, sequenced in a study of glioma-infiltrating T cells after dendritic cell vaccination. The table came from immunoSEQ multiplex PCR; TCRdb's copy has only in-frame clones and leaves some out. The sample shows tens of thousands of clones, roughly 79% of them seen only once. The sequences come from blood, collected before dendritic cell vaccination. These receptors were taken from a human donor with glioblastoma.

This chain joins TRBV7-9 and TRBJ2-7; 9 positions match TRBD1. Germline V gene sequence: CDR1 SEHNR, CDR2 FQNEAQ (reference sequence). This CDR3 region has 16 residues. V lost 2 bases to trimming and J lost 6 bases; unmatched junction nucleotides: 11. The CDR3 here is CASSLKTGTGSSEQYF. The CDR3 DNA is TGTGCCAGCAGCTTAAAAACCGGGACAGGGTCTAGCGAGCAGTACTTC.

The gene calls are TRBV6-6 and TRBJ1-1; 8 bases are shared with TRBD1. This CDR3 comprises 13 residues. Trimming at V came to 7 bases and at J to 4 bases, leaving 5 bases not matched to a gene. Germline V gene data show CDR1 as MNHNY and CDR2 as SVGAGI (reference sequence). The CDR3 bases are TGTGCCAGCACCAGACAGGGGCTCACTGAAGCTTTCTTT. Translating it yields CASTRQGLTEAFF.

The chain recombines TRBV29-1 with TRBJ2-3, with 9 bases that match TRBD1. Trimming at V came to 6 bases and at J to 1 base, leaving 11 bases not matched to a gene. Germline values: CDR1 SQVTM, CDR2 ANQGSEA. The CDR3 is made up of 16 amino acids. As DNA, the CDR3 is TGCAGCGTGAGGGGGACAGGGTCTAGGGGCACAGATACGCAGTATTTT. Its translation is CSVRGTGSRGTDTQYF.

This clone was detected once. The DNA of the CDR3 is TGTGCCAGTAGGGCAGGGGGCGGCTATGGCTACACCTTC. This encodes CASRAGGGYGYTF. This chain connects TRBV19 to TRBJ1-2; 8 bases agree with TRBD1. The CDR3 sequence is 13 residues long. Germline CDR1 reads LNHDA; CDR2 reads SQIVND (reference sequence). Germline trimming cut 6 bases from V and 4 bases from J; bases unmatched to any gene: 4.

This chain uses TRBV20-1 with TRBJ1-2; 9 nucleotides match TRBD1. The trim removed 4 bases at V and 7 bases at J, leaving 1 base unmatched. Germline CDR1 DFQATT, CDR2 SNEGSKA (reference sequence). CDR3 length equals 11 residues. CDR3 bases: TGCAGTGCTAAACAGGGGGCTGGCTACACCTTC. Its protein product is CSAKQGAGYTF.

This chain links TRBV7-2 with TRBJ1-4; 12 bases match TRBD1. V lost 5 bases, J lost 7 bases, and 11 bases stayed unmatched. The V gene's germline CDR1 is SGHTA and CDR2 FQGNSA. This CDR3 comprises 17 residues. The CDR3 here is CASSPRDRGRVIEKLFF. CDR3 sequence (DNA): TGTGCCAGCAGCCCCCGGGACAGGGGGCGAGTGATTGAAAAACTGTTTTTT. Filled out from reference TRBV7-2 and TRBJ1-4, the complete variable domain reads GAGVSQSPSNKVTEKGKDVELRCDPISGHTALYWYRQSLGQGLEFLIYFQGNSAPDKSGLPSDRFSAERTGGSVSTLTIQRTQQEDSAVYLCASSPRDRGRVIEKLFFGSGTQLSVL.

This chain joins TRBV4-3 and TRBJ2-7, with TRBD1 as a possible D gene (6 bases). Germline values: CDR1 LGHNA, CDR2 YSLEER. This CDR3 has 15 amino acids. The ends were cut back, 1 base at V and 0 bases at J, with 10 bases in the middle. The CDR3 loop is CASSQVLDSSYEQYF. CDR3 sequence (DNA): TGCGCCAGCAGCCAAGTTTTGGACAGCTCCTACGAGCAGTACTTC.

Only one count was recorded for this clone. V and J are TRBV15 and TRBJ1-5; the match to TRBD1 covers 10 bases. The CDR3 length is 13 residues. V lost 5 bases to trimming and J lost 6 bases; unmatched junction nucleotides: 1. Germline assignment: CDR1 LNHNV and CDR2 YYDKDF (reference sequence). In nucleotides, the CDR3 is TGTGCCACCAGCGGACAGGGGGTTCAGCCCCAGCATTTT. Translating gives CATSGQGVQPQHF.

V and J are TRBV6-5 and TRBJ1-4; TRBD1 matches at 10 bases. There are 15 residues in the CDR3. V gave up 6 bases and J gave up 8 bases; unmatched junction bases: 9. The V gene's germline CDR1 is MNHEY and CDR2 SVGAGI. The CDR3 region is CASRGLDRGSEKLFF. The CDR3 DNA follows: TGTGCCAGCAGGGGTTTGGACAGGGGGTCAGAAAAACTGTTTTTT.

The chain employs TRBV5-1 and TRBJ2-5; D perhaps matches TRBD1 (5 bases). The J call is in doubt because the DNA end fits TRBJ2-7 better. The germline CDR1 and CDR2 sequences are SGHRS and YFSETQ. CDR3 length equals 17 residues. CDR3 amino acids: CASSRTQEPLGVSEQYF. The CDR3 bases are TGCGCCAGCAGCCGAACCCAAGAACCCCTAGGGGTCTCCGAGCAGTACTTC.

The J gene is TRBJ1-1, the V gene TRBV14, with D possibly being TRBD1 (5 bases). Germline loops: CDR1 SGHDN, CDR2 FVKESK. The CDR3 contains 14 residues. With 2 bases removed from V and 3 bases from J, the gap between germline ends came to 10 bases. The CDR3 region has the DNA TGTGCCAGCAGCCAAAACCTAGGGGACACTGAAGCTTTCTTT. Translating gives CASSQNLGDTEAFF.

The chain has TRBV14 and TRBJ2-1, with TRBD2 matching over 12 bases. The CDR3 is 16 residues long. V lost 2 bases, J lost 8 bases, and 7 bases stayed unmatched. CDR1 and CDR2 (germline): SGHDN, FVKESK. CDR3 loop: CASSQLRTSGDDEQFF. As DNA, the CDR3 is TGTGCCAGCAGCCAACTAAGGACTAGCGGGGACGATGAGCAGTTCTTC.

This chain joins TRBV6-1 and TRBJ1-1; a possible D gene is TRBD1 (5 bases). Germline CDR1 and CDR2: MNHNS and SASEGT. With 3 bases removed from V and 0 bases from J, the gap between germline ends came to 8 bases. The CDR3 contains 14 residues. The CDR3: CASSEGGLNTEAFF. Here the CDR3 DNA reads TGTGCCAGCAGTGAGGGGGGGTTGAACACTGAAGCTTTCTTT.

The chain combines TRBV7-3 with TRBJ2-1; 7 nucleotides align to TRBD1. Germline V lookup: CDR1 SGHTA, CDR2 FQGTGA. This CDR3 is 15 amino acids long. The trim removed 2 bases at V and 2 bases at J, leaving 3 bases unmatched. The CDR3 protein is CASSLLGTAYNEQFF. CDR3 coding DNA: TGTGCCAGCAGCTTACTGGGGACAGCCTACAATGAGCAGTTCTTC.

This sequence joins TRBV7-3 and TRBJ2-7; weak D call: TRBD1 (5 bases). This CDR3 spans 14 amino acids. The V gene lost 1 base and the J gene lost 7 bases, with 14 bases spanning the gap. Germline assignment: CDR1 SGHTA and CDR2 FQGTGA. CDR3 sequence (DNA): TGTGCCAGCAGCTTAAGCGAAGGGCAGGGAGAGCAGTACTTC. Translation gives CASSLSEGQGEQYF.

The chain recombines TRBV6-5 with TRBJ1-3, with TRBD1 matching 7 bases. CDR3 length: 12 residues. Trimming took 6 bases from V and 7 from J; bases not matched to a gene: 3. Germline lookup yields CDR1 MNHEY and CDR2 SVGAGI. The CDR3 DNA reads TGTGCCAGCAGACAACAGGGGAACACCATATATTTT. It encodes CASRQQGNTIYF.

V gene TRBV30 combines with J gene TRBJ1-2; tentatively, D is TRBD1 (6 bases). V gave up 7 bases and J gave up 4 bases, with 19 bases separating them. The CDR3 has 14 amino acids. Germline V gene data show CDR1 as GTSNPN and CDR2 as SVGIG (reference sequence). CDR3 in amino acids: CAYGQHGGRYGYTF. In DNA, the CDR3 is TGTGCCTACGGACAGCACGGTGGACGCTATGGCTACACCTTC.

This clone was detected only a few times. The chain carries TRBV5-6 and TRBJ2-7, with D tentatively TRBD1 (6 bases). The V gene lost 4 bases and the J gene lost 6 bases, with 11 bases spanning the gap. The CDR3 runs to 12 residues. The V gene's germline CDR1 is SGHDT and CDR2 YYEEEE. The CDR3 DNA reads TGTGCCAGCAGCGTAACACAGGGCGAGCAGTACTTC. Residues: CASSVTQGEQYF. Filled out from reference TRBV5-6 and TRBJ2-7, the complete variable domain reads DAGVTQSPTHLIKTRGQQVTLRCSPKSGHDTVSWYQQALGQGPQFIFQYYEEEERQRGNFPDRFSGHQFPNYSSELNVNALLLGDSALYLCASSVTQGEQYFGPGTRLTVT.

V is TRBV7-8 and J is TRBJ1-5; D not resolved. The CDR3 contains 14 residues. Germline V gives CDR1 SGHVS, CDR2 FQNEAQ. Trimming took off 5 bases at V and 4 bases at J, with 12 bases between the two ends. The CDR3 protein is CASSPDGLNQPQHF. The CDR3 coding sequence is TGTGCCAGCAGCCCGGACGGACTAAATCAGCCCCAGCATTTT.

Worth noting for this clone: Germline and junction disagree at one end, which may indicate a read error. The same CDR3 also results from other DNA sequences found in this sample. The genes are TRBV6-5 and TRBJ2-5; 8 bases align to TRBD1. Germline V gives CDR1 MNHEY, CDR2 SVGAGI. CDR3 length equals 15 residues. The CDR3, as DNA: TGTGCTAGCAGTAGACGACAGGGGATGGGGGAGACCCAGTACTTC. Amino acid sequence: CASSRRQGMGETQYF.

The CDR3 loop reads CASSVRLDSPLHF. For the CDR3, the DNA is TGTGCCAGCAGTGTGCGTTTGGATTCACCCCTCCACTTT. The chain couples TRBV6-4 to TRBJ1-6; D not resolved. V was cut by 4 bases and J by 8 bases, with 9 bases left in between. From germline, CDR1 is MRHNA and CDR2 SNTAGT. The CDR3 spans 13 residues.

In this sample, this clone turned up once. The V call is TRBV2, the J call TRBJ1-1; 7 bases map to TRBD1. J lost 1 base, V lost 0 bases, and 2 bases had no gene match. The CDR3 spans 15 residues. Germline lookup yields CDR1 SNHLY and CDR2 FYNNEI. CDR3 sequence: CASSEARTGNTEAFF. As DNA, the CDR3 is TGTGCCAGCAGTGAAGCGCGGACAGGGAACACTGAAGCTTTCTTT.

The CDR3 loop is CASSLGTANTEAFF. The CDR3 region has the DNA TGTGCCAGCAGCCTCGGGACAGCGAACACTGAAGCTTTCTTT. V is TRBV6-5 and J is TRBJ1-1; 7 bases line up with TRBD1. Germline V gene sequence: CDR1 MNHEY, CDR2 SVGAGI. The CDR3 spans 14 residues. The junction had 5 bases not matched to a gene; V was cut back by 6 bases and J by 1 base.

This clone was seen once. The genes are TRBV6-1 and TRBJ2-3, with 12 bases matching TRBD2. V trimming: 4 bases; J trimming: 0 bases; junction bases outside the gene matches: 14. The CDR3 extends over 20 amino acids. The germline V gene encodes CDR1 MNHNS and CDR2 SASEGT. The chain's CDR3 is CASSGQTSGGEYPSTDTQYF. The CDR3 bases are TGTGCCAGCAGTGGCCAGACTAGCGGGGGTGAATACCCAAGCACAGATACGCAGTATTTT.

This clone has just one count. V usage is TRBV5-1 and J usage is TRBJ2-3, with D hard to call. The length of the CDR3 is 13 residues. In germline, CDR1 is SGHRS, CDR2 YFSETQ. Trimming removed 1 base at V and 4 bases at J, with 7 bases between. The CDR3 here is CASSLIGSDTQYF. The DNA for the CDR3 is TGCGCCAGCAGCTTGATCGGGTCAGATACGCAGTATTTT.

For this clone: The identical CDR3 is also encoded by other nucleotide sequences in the sample. J is TRBJ1-2 and V is TRBV6-1; tentative D call: TRBD1 (5 bases). The CDR3 is 13 amino acids. Germline V gene lookup returns CDR1 MNHNS and CDR2 SASEGT. Deletions cut 6 bases from V and 8 bases from J, with 16 bases between. Here the CDR3 DNA reads TGTGCCAGCAGCACCGGAGGGGCGAGGGGCTACACCTTC. Its protein product is CASSTGGARGYTF.